This T cell receptor beta chain came from a study of shared clonotypes between healthy human individuals. Whole-study context: Each donor's CD4 naive and CD4 memory cells filled three plates apiece, CD8 naive two, and CD8 memory one.

A word on this clone: Its antigen is not known.

Regarding the study as a whole: Several donors held around 5% of naive CD4 clonotypes in common.

The germline V gene has CDR1 SGHRS and CDR2 YFSETQ. This CDR3 is 16 amino acids long. Trimming pared 4 bases from V and 0 bases from J, leaving 17 bases between. Using 200 ng DNA, some 30,000 T cell genomes, the sorted-subset replicate PCRs were run. Sequencing used immunoSEQ multiplex PCR; TCRdb keeps in-frame clones, though not all of them. The sample shows fewer than 800,000 clones, about 91% of them seen only once. Naive CD8 cells were CD45RO-negative, positively selected for CCR7, excluding terminally differentiated effector memory CD45RA+ cells. The study enrolled healthy HIV-negative adults without recent acute infections or vaccinations as donors.

The source is a man aged 25 to 40 in good health. The material sequenced was naive CD8+ T cells sorted from blood. The gene calls are TRBV5-1 and TRBJ2-7, with D possibly being TRBD1 (7 bases). This chain's CDR3 is CASSPPTGEASYEQYF. The CDR3, as DNA: TGCGCCAGCAGCCCCCCCACAGGGGAGGCCTCCTACGAGCAGTACTTC.